This T cell receptor (beta chain) derives from a study of blood T cell repertoires in COVID-19. The repertoire was sequenced with immunoSEQ multiplex PCR; TCRdb's copy has only in-frame clones and lacks some. The repertoire holds 250,000 or so clones, with over 70% as singletons. The CDR3 totals 18 residues. Germline CDR1 is MNHNY and CDR2 is SVGAGI (reference sequence). The ends lost 5 bases at V and 0 bases at J; junction bases unmatched: 10. Sequencing was done on a sample of peripheral blood. The sequence was obtained from a woman older than 75 with acute or convalescent COVID-19. This chain joins TRBV6-6 and TRBJ2-6; 7 bases match TRBD2. DNA for the CDR3: TGTGCCAGCAGTCTGACGAGCGGGGTTTTCTCTGGGGCCAACGTCCTGACTTTC. It encodes CASSLTSGVFSGANVLTF.